This T cell receptor beta chain was observed in a study of blood T cell repertoires in COVID-19. Across the study: Spain, Italy and the United States supplied samples that represented acute and convalescent COVID-19.

Under the authors' procedure: Reference gene primer amplification in the assay estimated nucleated cell counts. This table comes from immunoSEQ multiplex PCR, and its TCRdb copy is limited to in-frame clones, with some not included. V and J calls and clone size come straight from that table; D and trimming were deduced from the DNA. The table shows fewer than 110,000 clones, with around 83% occurring only once. Germline trimming cut 4 bases from V and 4 bases from J; bases unmatched to any gene: 7. This CDR3 has 15 residues. Per germline, CDR1 LNHDA and CDR2 SQIVND (reference sequence). Only a few counts were recorded for this clone.

J is TRBJ2-7 and V is TRBV19, with 10 bases identical to TRBD1. The sequence was collected from a man between 65 and 80 years old with acute or convalescent COVID-19. Specimen: peripheral blood. The CDR3 DNA sequence: TGTGCCAGTAGTAGAACCGGGACAGGGGTGTACGAGCAGTACTTC. It specifies CASSRTGTGVYEQYF.